This T cell receptor beta chain was recovered during a study of OX40 agonist ivuxolimab in advanced cancers. Patients who had autoimmune disease history or got systemic immunosuppression were left out. Trimming stripped 5 bases from V and 0 bases from J, with 10 bases between. Germline assignment: CDR1 SGHNT and CDR2 YENEEA. This CDR3 is built from 14 residues. Study conclusions and caveats: Researchers report that CD8+ T cells had, on average, more expanded clones than CD4+. Clonal expansion from baseline to week 6 occurred in both CD4+ and CD8+ T cells.

About this clone: What it binds is unknown.

Sequencing was performed with immunoSEQ multiplex PCR; in TCRdb, only in-frame clones are kept and a portion is missing. The sample has 91,000 or so clones, roughly 94% seen once. Here the sequenced sample was CD4+ or CD8+ T cells sorted from blood, taken in a trial of the OX40 agonist ivuxolimab. This sequence was found in an adult with an advanced solid tumor such as melanoma, head and neck, liver or kidney cancer. This chain uses TRBV11-3 with TRBJ1-1; D gene unclear. The CDR3 region has the DNA TGTGCCAGCAGCCCGAGTGGTCTGAACACTGAAGCTTTCTTT. Amino acid sequence: CASSPSGLNTEAFF.